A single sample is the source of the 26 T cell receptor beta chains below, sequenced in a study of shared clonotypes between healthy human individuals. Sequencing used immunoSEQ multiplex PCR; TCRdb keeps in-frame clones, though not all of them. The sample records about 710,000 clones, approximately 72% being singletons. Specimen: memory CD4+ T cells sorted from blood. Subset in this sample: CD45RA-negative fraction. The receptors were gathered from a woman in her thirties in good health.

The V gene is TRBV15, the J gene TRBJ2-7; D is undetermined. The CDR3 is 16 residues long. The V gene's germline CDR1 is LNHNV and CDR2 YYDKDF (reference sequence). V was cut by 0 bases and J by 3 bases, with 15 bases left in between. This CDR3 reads CATSRDGQAMGYEQYF. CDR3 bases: TGTGCCACCAGCAGAGATGGGCAGGCGATGGGCTACGAGCAGTACTTC.

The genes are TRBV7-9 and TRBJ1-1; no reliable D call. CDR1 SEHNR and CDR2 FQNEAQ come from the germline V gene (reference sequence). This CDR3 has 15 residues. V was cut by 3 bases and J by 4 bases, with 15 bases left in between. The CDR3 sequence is CASSLVLFWSTEAFF. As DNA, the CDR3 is TGTGCCAGCAGCTTGGTGTTGTTTTGGAGCACTGAAGCTTTCTTT.

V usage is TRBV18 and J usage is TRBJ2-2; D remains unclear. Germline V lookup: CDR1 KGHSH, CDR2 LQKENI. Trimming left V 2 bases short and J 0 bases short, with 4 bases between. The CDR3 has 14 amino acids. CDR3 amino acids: CASSPVPNTGELFF. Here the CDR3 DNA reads TGTGCCAGCTCACCAGTTCCGAACACCGGGGAGCTGTTTTTT.

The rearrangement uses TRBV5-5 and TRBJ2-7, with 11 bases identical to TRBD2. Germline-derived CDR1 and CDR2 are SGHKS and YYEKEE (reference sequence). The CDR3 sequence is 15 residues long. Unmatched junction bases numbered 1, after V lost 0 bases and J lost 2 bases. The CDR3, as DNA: TGTGCCAGCAGCTTGGGACTAGCGGGACCCTACGAGCAGTACTTC. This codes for CASSLGLAGPYEQYF.

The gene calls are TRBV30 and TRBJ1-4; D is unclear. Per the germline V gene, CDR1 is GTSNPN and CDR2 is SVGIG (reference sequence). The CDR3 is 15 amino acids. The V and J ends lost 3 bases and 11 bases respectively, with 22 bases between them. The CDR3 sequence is CAWSQGPPVGLKLFF. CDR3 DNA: TGTGCCTGGAGCCAAGGGCCGCCGGTTGGGTTGAAACTGTTTTTT.

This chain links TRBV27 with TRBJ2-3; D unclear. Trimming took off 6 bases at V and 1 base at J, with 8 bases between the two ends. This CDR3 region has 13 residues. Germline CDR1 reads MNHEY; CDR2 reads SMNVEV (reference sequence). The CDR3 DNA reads TGTGCCAGCAGGGTATCCGGCACAGATACGCAGTATTTT. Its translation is CASRVSGTDTQYF.

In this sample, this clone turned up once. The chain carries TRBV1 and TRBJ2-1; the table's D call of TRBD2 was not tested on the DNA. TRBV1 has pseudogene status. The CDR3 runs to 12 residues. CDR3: CTSSPRGGEQFF. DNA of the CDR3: TGCACCAGCAGCCCACGGGGAGGGGAGCAGTTCTTC.

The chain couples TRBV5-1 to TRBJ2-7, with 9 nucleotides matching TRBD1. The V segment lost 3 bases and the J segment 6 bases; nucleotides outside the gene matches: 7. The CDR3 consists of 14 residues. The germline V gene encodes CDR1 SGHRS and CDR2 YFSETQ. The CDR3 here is CASSWGQGFLEQYF. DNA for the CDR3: TGCGCCAGCAGCTGGGGACAGGGTTTTCTCGAGCAGTACTTC.

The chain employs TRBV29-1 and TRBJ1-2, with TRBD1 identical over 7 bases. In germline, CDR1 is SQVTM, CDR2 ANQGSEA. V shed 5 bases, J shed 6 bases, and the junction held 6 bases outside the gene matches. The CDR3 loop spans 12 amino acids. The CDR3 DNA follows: TGCAGCGTTCAGGGGGAGACGAATGGCTACACCTTC. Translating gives CSVQGETNGYTF.

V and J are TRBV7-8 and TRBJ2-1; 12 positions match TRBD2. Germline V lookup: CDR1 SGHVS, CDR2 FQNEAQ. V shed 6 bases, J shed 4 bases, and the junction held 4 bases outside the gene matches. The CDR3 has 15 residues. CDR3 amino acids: CASRQTSGSYNEQFF. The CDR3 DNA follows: TGTGCCAGCAGGCAGACTAGCGGGAGTTACAATGAGCAGTTCTTC.

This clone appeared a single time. CDR3 region: CASSLGLGTYNEQFF. CDR3 nucleotide sequence: TGTGCCAGCAGCTTAGGTTTGGGAACCTACAATGAGCAGTTCTTC. V is TRBV11-1 and J is TRBJ2-1; D uncertain. V gave up 1 base and J gave up 2 bases, with 9 bases separating them. This CDR3 comprises 15 residues. Germline CDR1 SGHAT, CDR2 FQDESV (reference sequence).

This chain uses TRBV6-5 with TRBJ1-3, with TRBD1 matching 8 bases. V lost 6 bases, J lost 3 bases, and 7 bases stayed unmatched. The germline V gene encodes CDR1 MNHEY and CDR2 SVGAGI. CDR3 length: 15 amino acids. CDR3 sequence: CASRSLTGVGNTIYF. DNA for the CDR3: TGTGCCAGCAGAAGCTTGACAGGGGTTGGAAACACCATATATTTT.

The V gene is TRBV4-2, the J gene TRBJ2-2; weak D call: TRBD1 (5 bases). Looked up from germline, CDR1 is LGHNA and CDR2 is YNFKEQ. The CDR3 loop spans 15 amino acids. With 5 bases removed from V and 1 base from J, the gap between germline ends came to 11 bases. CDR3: CASSGRQQNTGELFF. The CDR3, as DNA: TGTGCCAGCAGCGGCAGACAGCAGAACACCGGGGAGCTGTTTTTT.

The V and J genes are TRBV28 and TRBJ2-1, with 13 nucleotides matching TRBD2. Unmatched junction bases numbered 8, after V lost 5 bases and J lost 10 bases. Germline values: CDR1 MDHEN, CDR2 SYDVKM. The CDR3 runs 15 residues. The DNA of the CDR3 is TGTGCCAGCAGTCACATACTAGCGGGAGGGCGGGAGCAGTTCTTC. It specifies CASSHILAGGREQFF.

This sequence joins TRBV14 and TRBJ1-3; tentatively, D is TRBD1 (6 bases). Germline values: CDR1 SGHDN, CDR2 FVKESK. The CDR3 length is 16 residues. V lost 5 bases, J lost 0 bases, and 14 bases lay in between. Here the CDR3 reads CASSRAGARSGNTIYF. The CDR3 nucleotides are TGTGCCAGCAGCAGGGCGGGGGCACGCTCTGGAAACACCATATATTTT.

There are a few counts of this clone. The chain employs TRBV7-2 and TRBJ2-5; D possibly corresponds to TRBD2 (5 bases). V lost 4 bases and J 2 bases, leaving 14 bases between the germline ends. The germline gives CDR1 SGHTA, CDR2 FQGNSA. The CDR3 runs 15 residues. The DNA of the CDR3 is TGTGCCAGCAGCTCCCATGAGGGCCCTCAAGAGACCCAGTACTTC. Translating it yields CASSSHEGPQETQYF.

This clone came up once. The CDR3, as DNA: TGTGCCAGCAGCTTGGCCAGGGGTGAAGGTCAGCCCCAGCATTTT. It codes for CASSLARGEGQPQHF. The gene calls are TRBV5-6 and TRBJ1-5, with D tentatively TRBD1 (6 bases). The CDR3 loop spans 15 amino acids. Germline CDR1 reads SGHDT; CDR2 reads YYEEEE. Trimming left V 0 bases short and J 6 bases short, with 13 bases between. Based on the CDR3 plus reference TRBV5-6 and TRBJ1-5, the full variable domain is DAGVTQSPTHLIKTRGQQVTLRCSPKSGHDTVSWYQQALGQGPQFIFQYYEEEERQRGNFPDRFSGHQFPNYSSELNVNALLLGDSALYLCASSLARGEGQPQHFGDGTRLSIL.

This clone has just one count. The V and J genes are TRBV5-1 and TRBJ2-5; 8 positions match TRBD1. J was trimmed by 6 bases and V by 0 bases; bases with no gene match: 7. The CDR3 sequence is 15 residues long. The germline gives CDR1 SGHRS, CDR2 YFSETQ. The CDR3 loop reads CASSLADRDEKTQYF. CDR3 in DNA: TGCGCCAGCAGCTTGGCGGACAGGGACGAAAAGACCCAGTACTTC.

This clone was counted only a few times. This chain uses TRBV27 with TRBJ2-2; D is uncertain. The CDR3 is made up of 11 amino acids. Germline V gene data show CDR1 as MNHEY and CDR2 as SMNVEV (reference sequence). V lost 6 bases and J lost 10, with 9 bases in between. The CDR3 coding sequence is TGTGCCAGCAGGCCTTCGAAGGAGCTGTTTTTT. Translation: CASRPSKELFF.

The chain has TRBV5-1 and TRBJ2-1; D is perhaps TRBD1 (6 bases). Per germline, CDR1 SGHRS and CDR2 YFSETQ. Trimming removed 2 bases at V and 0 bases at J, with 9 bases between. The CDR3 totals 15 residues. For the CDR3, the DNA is TGCGCCAGCAGCTTCGACAGGCCCTCCTACAATGAGCAGTTCTTC. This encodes CASSFDRPSYNEQFF.

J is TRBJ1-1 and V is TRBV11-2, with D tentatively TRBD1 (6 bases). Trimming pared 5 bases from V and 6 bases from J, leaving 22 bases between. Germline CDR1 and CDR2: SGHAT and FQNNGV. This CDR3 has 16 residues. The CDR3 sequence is CASSPGGWGRHAEAFF. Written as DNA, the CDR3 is TGTGCCAGCAGCCCCGGAGGCTGGGGGCGTCACGCTGAAGCTTTCTTT.

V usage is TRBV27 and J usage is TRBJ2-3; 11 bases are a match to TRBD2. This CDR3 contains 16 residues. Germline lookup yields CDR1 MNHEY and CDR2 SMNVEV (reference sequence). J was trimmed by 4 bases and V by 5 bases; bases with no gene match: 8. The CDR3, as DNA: TGTGCCAGCAGTACCTTAGCGGGAGGGGGCGCAGATACGCAGTATTTT. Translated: CASSTLAGGGADTQYF.

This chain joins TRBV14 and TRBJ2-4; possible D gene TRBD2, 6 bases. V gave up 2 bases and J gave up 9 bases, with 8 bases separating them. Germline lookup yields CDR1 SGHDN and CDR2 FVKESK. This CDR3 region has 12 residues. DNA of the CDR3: TGTGCCAGCAGCCAACAGGGAGGCATTCAGTACTTC. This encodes CASSQQGGIQYF.

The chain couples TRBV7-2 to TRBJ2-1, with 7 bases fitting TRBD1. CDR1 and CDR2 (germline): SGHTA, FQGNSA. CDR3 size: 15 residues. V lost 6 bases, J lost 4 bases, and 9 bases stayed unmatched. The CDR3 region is CASSRDRAEYNEQFF. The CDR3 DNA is TGTGCCAGCAGTCGTGACAGGGCAGAGTACAATGAGCAGTTCTTC.

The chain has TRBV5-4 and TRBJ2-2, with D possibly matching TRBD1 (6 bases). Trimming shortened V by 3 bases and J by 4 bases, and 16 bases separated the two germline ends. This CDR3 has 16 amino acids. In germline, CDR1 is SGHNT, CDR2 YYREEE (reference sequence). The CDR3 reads CASSSRIDRFTGELFF. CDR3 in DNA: TGTGCCAGCAGCTCGCGGATAGACAGGTTCACCGGGGAGCTGTTTTTT.

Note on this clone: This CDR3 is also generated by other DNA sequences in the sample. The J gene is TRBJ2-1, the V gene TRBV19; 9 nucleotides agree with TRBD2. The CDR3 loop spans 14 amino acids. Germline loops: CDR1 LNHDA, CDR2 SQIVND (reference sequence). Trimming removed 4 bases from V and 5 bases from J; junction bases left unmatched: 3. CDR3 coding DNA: TGTGCCAGTAGTAGCGGGAGGGAAAACAATGAGCAGTTCTTC. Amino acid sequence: CASSSGRENNEQFF.